The T cell receptor (beta chain) described here comes from a study of T cell responses to AZD1222 COVID-19 vaccine. This CDR3 spans 10 amino acids. Trimming shortened V by 5 bases and J by 7 bases, and 3 bases separated the two germline ends. Generated by immunoSEQ multiplex PCR, the TCRdb table keeps only in-frame clones and is missing some. The table has approximately 190,000 clones, roughly 91% seen once; the top ten hold 0.99%. The chain employs TRBV12-3 or TRBV12-4 and TRBJ2-1; no firm D call. The sequence was collected from an adult in good health. The sequencing used peripheral blood, collected on day 0 of AZD1222 vaccination. The CDR3 region is CASSINEQFF. CDR3 in DNA: TGTGCCAGCAGTATTAATGAGCAGTTCTTC.